The clone carrying this TCR beta chain was recorded only once. The antigen is not known. These data come from a study of cytomegalovirus exposure and HLA in healthy donors. Turning to the study itself: A prior analysis found 117 million unique TCR beta sequences from around 190 million T cells. Study-wide results and caveats: In a later analysis, the majority of CMV-associated beta chains seemingly showed HLA restriction.

The CDR3 loop spans 15 amino acids. CDR1 is LGHNA, CDR2 YSLEER, per germline. V lost 0 bases and J 2 bases, leaving 11 bases between the germline ends. 13 Jbeta primers and 60 Vbeta primers were used for the PCR. Measured with immunoSEQ multiplex PCR; TCRdb has only the in-frame clones, and not every one. The table shows about 180,000 clones, with roughly 82% occurring only once. The source material was PBMCs. V is TRBV4-3 and J is TRBJ2-7, with TRBD2 as a possible D gene (6 bases). The receptor comes from a woman aged 45-59 years in good health and CMV-seronegative. CDR3 in amino acids: CASSQEVQRAYEQYF. For the CDR3, the DNA is TGCGCCAGCAGCCAAGAGGTACAGCGGGCCTACGAGCAGTACTTC.